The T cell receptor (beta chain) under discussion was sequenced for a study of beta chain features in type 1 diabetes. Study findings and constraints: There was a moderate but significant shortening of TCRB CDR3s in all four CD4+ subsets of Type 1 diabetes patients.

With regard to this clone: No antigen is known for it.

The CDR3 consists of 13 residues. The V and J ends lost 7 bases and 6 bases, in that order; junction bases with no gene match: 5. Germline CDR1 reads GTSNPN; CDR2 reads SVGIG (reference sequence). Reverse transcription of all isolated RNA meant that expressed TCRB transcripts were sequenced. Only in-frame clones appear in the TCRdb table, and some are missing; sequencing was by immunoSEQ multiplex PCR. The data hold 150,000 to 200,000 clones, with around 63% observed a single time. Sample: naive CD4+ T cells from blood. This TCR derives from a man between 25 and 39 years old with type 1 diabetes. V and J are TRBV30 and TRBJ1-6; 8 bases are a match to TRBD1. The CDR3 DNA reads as TGTGCCTCCTCGACAGGGGCTAATTCACCCCTCCACTTT. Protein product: CASSTGANSPLHF.